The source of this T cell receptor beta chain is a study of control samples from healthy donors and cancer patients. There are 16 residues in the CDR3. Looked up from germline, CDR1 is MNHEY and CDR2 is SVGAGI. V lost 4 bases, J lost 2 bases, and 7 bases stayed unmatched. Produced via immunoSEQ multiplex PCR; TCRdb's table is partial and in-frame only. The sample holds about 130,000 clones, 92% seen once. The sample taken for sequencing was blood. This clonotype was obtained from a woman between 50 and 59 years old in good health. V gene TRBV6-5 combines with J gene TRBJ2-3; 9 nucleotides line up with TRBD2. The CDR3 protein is CASSSRLAGNTDTQYF. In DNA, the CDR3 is TGTGCCAGCAGTTCCCGGCTAGCGGGGAACACAGATACGCAGTATTTT.